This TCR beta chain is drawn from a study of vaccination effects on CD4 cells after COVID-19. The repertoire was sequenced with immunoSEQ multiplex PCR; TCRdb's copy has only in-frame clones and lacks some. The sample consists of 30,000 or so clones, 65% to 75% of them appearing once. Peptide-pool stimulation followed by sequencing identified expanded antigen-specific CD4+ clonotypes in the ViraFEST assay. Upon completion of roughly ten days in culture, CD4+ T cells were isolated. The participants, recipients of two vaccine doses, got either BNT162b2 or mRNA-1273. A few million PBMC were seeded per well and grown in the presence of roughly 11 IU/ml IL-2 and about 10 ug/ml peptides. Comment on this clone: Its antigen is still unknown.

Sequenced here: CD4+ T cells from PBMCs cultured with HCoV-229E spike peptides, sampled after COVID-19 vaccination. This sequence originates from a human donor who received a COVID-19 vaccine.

CDR3 amino acids: CAISESGTNSPLHF. In DNA, the CDR3 is TGTGCCATCAGTGAATCAGGGACTAATTCACCCCTCCACTTT. The rearrangement joins TRBV10-3 to TRBJ1-6, with a tentative D call TRBD1 (5 bases). This CDR3 is 14 amino acids long. Germline assignment: CDR1 ENHRY and CDR2 SYGVKD. The germline V and J ends were trimmed by 3 bases and 6 bases, with 9 bases remaining between them.